This T cell receptor beta chain stems from a study of regulatory T cells in long-lasting Graves disease. The CDR3 runs 14 residues. The germline V gene encodes CDR1 SGHKS and CDR2 YYEKEE (reference sequence). The V end lost 4 bases, the J end lost 3 bases, and 13 bases lay between the germline ends. This sample's time point: newly diagnosed GD, antithyroid drugs for less than 3 months. PBMC RNA served as the TCR library source. The sample holds a few counts of this clonotype. With iRepertoire HTBI primers and Arm-PCR of CDR3 regions, TCR beta libraries were built. TCRdb redid the calling of the multiplex PCR reads with MiXCR, one entry per CDR3 protein. The sample yields 560,000 or so distinct CDR3 sequences, more than 15% seen once. A further study also used this sample, focusing on T cells in Graves' hyperthyroidism and ophthalmopathy.

The sequencing here drew on peripheral blood mononuclear cells (PBMCs), taken at new diagnosis, from a patient treated with antithyroid drugs. This chain uses TRBV5-5 with TRBJ1-1; TRBD1 is a possible D gene (5 bases). This receptor was obtained from a man aged 18-30 years with Graves disease. The CDR3 sequence: CASSIGVGDTEAFF. CDR3 nucleotides: TGTGCCAGCAGCATCGGCGTGGGGGACACTGAAGCTTTCTTT.